This T cell receptor beta chain stems from a study of shared clonotypes between healthy human individuals. Study overall: The cohort had a couple of women and three men, ages 18 to 49.

Deep-level assay runs were performed. The data were produced by immunoSEQ multiplex PCR, yet TCRdb's version contains in-frame clones alone and is incomplete. The table includes millions of clones, 85% to 95% detected once. Germline V gene sequence: CDR1 LNHDA, CDR2 SQIVND (reference sequence). This CDR3 spans 14 amino acids. Between the trimmed V and J ends, which lost 7 bases and 2 bases, there was a span of 12 bases. The material sequenced was naive CD4+ T cells sorted from blood. This sample's subset: CD45RA+ positively selected. The rearrangement links TRBV19 to TRBJ1-3; D perhaps matches TRBD1 (5 bases). This clonotype was sampled from a man between 18 and 29 years old in good health. The CDR3 sequence is CASNQGATGNTIYF. CDR3 DNA: TGTGCCAGTAATCAAGGGGCAACTGGAAACACCATATATTTT.